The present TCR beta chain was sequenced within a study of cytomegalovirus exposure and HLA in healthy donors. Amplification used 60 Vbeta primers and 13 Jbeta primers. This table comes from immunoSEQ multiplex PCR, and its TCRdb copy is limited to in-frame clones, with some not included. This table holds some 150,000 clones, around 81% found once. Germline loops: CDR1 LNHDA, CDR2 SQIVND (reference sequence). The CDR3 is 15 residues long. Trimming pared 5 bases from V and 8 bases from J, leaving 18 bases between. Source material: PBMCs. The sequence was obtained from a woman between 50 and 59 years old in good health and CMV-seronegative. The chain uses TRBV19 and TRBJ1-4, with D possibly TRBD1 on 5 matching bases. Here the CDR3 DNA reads TGTGCCAGTAGTGCCCTAGGGGTGCGCGGAGAAAAACTGTTTTTT. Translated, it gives CASSALGVRGEKLFF.